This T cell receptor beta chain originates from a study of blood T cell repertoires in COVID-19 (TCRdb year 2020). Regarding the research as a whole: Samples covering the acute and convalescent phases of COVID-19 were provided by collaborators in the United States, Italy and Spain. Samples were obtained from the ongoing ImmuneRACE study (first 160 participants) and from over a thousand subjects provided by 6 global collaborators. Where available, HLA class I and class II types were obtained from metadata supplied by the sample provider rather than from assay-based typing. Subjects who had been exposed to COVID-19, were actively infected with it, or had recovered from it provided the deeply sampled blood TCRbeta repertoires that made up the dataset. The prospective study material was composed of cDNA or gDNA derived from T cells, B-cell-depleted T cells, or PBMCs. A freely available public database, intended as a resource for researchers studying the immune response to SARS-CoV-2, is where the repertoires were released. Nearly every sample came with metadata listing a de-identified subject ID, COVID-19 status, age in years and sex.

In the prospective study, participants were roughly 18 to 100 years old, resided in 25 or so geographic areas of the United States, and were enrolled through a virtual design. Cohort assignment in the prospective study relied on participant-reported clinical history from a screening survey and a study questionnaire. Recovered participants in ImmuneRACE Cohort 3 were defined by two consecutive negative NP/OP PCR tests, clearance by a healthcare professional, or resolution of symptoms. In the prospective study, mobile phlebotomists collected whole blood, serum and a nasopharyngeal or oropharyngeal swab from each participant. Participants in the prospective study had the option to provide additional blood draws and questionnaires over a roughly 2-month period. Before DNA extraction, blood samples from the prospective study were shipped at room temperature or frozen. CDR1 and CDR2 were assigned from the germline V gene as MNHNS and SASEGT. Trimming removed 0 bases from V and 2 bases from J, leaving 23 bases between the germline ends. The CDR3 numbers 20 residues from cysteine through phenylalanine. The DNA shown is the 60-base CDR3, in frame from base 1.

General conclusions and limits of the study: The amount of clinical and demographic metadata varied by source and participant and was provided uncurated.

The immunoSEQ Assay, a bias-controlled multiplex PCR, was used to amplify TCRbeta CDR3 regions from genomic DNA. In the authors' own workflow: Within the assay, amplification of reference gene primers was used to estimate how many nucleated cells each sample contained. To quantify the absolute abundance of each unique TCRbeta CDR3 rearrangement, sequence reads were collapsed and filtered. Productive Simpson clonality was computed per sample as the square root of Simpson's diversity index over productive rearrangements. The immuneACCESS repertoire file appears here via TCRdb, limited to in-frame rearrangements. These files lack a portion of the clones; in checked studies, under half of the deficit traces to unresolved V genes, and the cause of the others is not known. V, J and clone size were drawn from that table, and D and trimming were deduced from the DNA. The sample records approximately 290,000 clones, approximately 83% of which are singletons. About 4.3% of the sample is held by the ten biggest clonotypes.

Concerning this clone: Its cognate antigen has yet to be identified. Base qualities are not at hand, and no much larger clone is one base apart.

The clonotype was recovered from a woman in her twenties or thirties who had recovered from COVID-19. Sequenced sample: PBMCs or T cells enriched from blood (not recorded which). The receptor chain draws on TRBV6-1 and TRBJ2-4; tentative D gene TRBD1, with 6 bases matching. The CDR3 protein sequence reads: CASSEAGTGIAQTTKNIQYF. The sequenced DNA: TGTGCCAGCAGTGAAGCTGGCACAGGGATCGCCCAGACAACCAAAAACATTCAGTACTTC.